This TCR beta chain was obtained from a study of OX40 agonist ivuxolimab in advanced cancers. Study information: As their treatment, patients were administered ivuxolimab, an agonistic anti-OX40 (CD134) antibody. Patient treatment consisted of intravenous ivuxolimab administration every 2 weeks at 0.01 to 10 mg/kg.

With V trimmed by 2 bases and J by 8 bases, 10 bases remained unmatched. Germline CDR1 reads MNHNS; CDR2 reads SASEGT. The CDR3 sequence is 17 residues long. Sequencing was performed with immunoSEQ multiplex PCR; in TCRdb, only in-frame clones are kept and a portion is missing. The sample has 77,000 or so clones; around 90% are singletons. The rearrangement joins TRBV6-1 to TRBJ2-1, with 12 bases aligning to TRBD2. The receptor comes from an adult with an advanced solid tumor such as melanoma, head and neck, liver or kidney cancer. The source material was CD4+ or CD8+ T cells sorted from blood, sampled in a trial of the OX40 agonist ivuxolimab. This CDR3 is CASSENPLAGGRDEQFF. The CDR3 DNA follows: TGTGCCAGCAGTGAAAACCCACTAGCGGGAGGCCGGGATGAGCAGTTCTTC.